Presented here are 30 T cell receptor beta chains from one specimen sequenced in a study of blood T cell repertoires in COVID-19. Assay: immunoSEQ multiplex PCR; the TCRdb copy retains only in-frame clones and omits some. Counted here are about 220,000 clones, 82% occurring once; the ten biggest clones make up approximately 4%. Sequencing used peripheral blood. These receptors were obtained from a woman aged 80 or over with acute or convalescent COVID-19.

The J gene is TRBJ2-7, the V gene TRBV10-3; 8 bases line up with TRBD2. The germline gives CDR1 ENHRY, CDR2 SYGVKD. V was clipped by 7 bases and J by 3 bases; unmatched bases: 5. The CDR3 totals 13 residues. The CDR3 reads CAINPGLGYEQYF. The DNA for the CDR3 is TGTGCCATCAACCCGGGACTAGGCTACGAGCAGTACTTC.

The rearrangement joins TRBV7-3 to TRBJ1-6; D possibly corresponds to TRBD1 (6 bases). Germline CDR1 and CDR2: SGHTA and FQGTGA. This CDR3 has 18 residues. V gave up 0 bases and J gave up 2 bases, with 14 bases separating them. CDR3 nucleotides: TGTGCCAGCAGCTTAACGGGTGAAGGACAGACCTATAATTCACCCCTCCACTTT. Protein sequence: CASSLTGEGQTYNSPLHF.

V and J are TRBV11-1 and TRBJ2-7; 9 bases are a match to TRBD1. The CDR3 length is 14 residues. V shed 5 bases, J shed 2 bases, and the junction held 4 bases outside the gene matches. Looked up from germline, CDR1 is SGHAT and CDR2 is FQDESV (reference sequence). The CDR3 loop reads CASSLGQGTYEQYF. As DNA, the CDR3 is TGTGCCAGCAGCCTCGGACAGGGGACCTACGAGCAGTACTTC.

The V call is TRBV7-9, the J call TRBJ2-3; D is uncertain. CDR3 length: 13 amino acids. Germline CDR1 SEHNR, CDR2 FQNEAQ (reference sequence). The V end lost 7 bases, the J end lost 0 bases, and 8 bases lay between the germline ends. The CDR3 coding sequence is TGTGCCAGCAAATATTCTAGCACAGATACGCAGTATTTT. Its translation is CASKYSSTDTQYF.

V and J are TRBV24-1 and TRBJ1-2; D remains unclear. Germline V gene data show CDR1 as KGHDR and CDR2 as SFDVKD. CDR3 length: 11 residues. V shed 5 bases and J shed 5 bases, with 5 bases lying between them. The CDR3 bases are TGTGCCACCAGTGGAGGTTATGGCTACACCTTC. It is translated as CATSGGYGYTF.

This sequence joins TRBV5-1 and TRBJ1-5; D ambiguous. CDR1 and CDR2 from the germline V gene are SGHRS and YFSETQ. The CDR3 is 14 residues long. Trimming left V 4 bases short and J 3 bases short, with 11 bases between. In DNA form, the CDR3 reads TGCGCCAGCAGCCCAACCCGCTACAATCAGCCCCAGCATTTT. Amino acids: CASSPTRYNQPQHF. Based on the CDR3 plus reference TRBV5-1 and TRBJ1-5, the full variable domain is KAGVTQTPRYLIKTRGQQVTLSCSPISGHRSVSWYQQTPGQGLQFLFEYFSETQRNKGNFPGRFSGRQFSNSRSEMNVSTLELGDSALYLCASSPTRYNQPQHFGDGTRLSIL.

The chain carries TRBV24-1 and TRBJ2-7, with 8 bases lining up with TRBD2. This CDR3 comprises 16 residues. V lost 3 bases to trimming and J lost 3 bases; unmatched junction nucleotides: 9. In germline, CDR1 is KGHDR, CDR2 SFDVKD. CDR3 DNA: TGTGCCACCAGTGATCCTTCCGCGGGGGGCTACTACGAGCAGTACTTC. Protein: CATSDPSAGGYYEQYF.

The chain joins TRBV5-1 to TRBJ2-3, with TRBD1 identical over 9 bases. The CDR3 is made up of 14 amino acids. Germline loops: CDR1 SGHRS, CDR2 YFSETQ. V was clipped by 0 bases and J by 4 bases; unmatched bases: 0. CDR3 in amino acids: CASSLGQGADTQYF. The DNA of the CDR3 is TGCGCCAGCAGCTTGGGACAGGGGGCAGATACGCAGTATTTT.

The chain's CDR3 is CASSSRRGNTEAFF. The CDR3 DNA reads as TGTGCCAGTAGTTCCAGGAGGGGAAACACTGAAGCTTTCTTT. The chain carries TRBV19 and TRBJ1-1; perhaps TRBD1 as D (5 bases). This CDR3 is built from 14 residues. Trimming stripped 5 bases from V and 2 bases from J, with 12 bases between. Germline V gives CDR1 LNHDA, CDR2 SQIVND (reference sequence).

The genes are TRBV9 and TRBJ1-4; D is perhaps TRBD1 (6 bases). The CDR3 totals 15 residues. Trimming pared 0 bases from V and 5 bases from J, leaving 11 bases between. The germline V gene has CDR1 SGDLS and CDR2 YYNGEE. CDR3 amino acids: CASSVGQVVNEKLFF. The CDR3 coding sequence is TGTGCCAGCAGCGTAGGACAGGTGGTAAATGAAAAACTGTTTTTT.

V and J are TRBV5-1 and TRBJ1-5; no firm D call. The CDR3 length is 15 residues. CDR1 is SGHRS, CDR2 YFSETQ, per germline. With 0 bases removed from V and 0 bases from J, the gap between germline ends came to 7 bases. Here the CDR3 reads CASSLGHNSNQPQHF. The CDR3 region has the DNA TGCGCCAGCAGCTTGGGACATAATAGCAATCAGCCCCAGCATTTT.

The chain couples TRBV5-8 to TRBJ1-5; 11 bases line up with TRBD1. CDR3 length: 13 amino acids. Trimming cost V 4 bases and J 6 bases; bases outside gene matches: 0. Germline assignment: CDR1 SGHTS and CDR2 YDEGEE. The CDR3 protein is CASSGTGGQPQHF. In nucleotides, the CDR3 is TGTGCCAGCAGCGGGACAGGGGGTCAGCCCCAGCATTTT.

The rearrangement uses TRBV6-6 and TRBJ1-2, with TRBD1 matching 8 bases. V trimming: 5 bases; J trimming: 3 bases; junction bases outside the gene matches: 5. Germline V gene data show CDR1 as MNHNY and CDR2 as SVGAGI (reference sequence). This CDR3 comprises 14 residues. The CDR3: CASSTMTGDYGYTF. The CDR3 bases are TGTGCCAGCAGTACCATGACAGGGGACTATGGCTACACCTTC.

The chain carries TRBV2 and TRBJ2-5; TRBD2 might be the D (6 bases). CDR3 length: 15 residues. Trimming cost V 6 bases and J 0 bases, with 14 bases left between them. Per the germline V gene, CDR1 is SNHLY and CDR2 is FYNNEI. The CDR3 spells CASSPLASDQETQYF. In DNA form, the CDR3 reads TGTGCCAGCAGCCCCCTGGCTAGCGACCAAGAGACCCAGTACTTC.

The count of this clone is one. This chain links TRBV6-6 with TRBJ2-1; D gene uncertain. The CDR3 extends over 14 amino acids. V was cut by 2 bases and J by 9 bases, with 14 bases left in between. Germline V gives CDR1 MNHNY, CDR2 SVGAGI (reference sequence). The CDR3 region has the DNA TGTGCCAGCAGTTACGCTGTTGTAGCACGTGAGCAGTTCTTC. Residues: CASSYAVVAREQFF.

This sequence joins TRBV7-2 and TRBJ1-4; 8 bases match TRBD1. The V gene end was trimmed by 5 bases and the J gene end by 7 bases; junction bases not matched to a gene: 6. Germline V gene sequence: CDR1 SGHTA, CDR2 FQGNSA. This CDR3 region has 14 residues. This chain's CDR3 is CASSGGQGGEKLFF. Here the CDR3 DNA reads TGTGCCAGCAGCGGTGGACAGGGTGGTGAAAAACTGTTTTTT.

CDR3 DNA: TGTGCCAGCAGTAGGGGACAACCAGATGGTGGCTACACCTTC. Amino acids: CASSRGQPDGGYTF. The chain couples TRBV6-5 to TRBJ1-2, with D perhaps matching TRBD1 (6 bases). CDR1 and CDR2 (germline): MNHEY, SVGAGI. CDR3 length: 14 amino acids. Trimming took off 5 bases at V and 7 bases at J, with 17 bases between the two ends.

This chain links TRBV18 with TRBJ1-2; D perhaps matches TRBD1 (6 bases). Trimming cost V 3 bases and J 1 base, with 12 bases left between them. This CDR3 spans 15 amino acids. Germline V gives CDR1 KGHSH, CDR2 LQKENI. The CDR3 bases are TGTGCCAGCTCACCGACAGGCAGGGGTAACTATGGCTACACCTTC. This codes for CASSPTGRGNYGYTF.

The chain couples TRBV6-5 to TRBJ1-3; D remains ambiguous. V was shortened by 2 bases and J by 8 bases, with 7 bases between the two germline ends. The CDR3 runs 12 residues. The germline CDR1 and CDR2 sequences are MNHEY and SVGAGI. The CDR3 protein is CASSYPPDTIYF. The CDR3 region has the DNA TGTGCCAGCAGTTACCCACCGGACACCATATATTTT.

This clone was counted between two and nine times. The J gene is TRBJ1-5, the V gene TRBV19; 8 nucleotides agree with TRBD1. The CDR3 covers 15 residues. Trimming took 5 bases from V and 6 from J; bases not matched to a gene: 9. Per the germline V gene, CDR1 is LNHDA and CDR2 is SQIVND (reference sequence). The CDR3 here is CASSYAGQGSQPQHF. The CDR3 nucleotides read TGTGCCAGTAGTTACGCCGGACAGGGTTCTCAGCCCCAGCATTTT.

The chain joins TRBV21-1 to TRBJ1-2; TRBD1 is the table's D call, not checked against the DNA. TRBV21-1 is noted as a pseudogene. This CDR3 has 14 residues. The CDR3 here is CASSNLRVGNRYTF. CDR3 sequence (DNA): TGTGCCAGCAGCAATCTCAGGGTCGGTAACCGCTACACCTTC.

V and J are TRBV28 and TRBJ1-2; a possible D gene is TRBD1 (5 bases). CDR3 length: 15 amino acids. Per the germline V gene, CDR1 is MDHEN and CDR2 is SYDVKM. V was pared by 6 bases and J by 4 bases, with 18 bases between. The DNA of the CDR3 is TGTGCCAGCAGCTCCCGGGCAGGGCAGGGCTATGGCTACACCTTC. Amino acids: CASSSRAGQGYGYTF.

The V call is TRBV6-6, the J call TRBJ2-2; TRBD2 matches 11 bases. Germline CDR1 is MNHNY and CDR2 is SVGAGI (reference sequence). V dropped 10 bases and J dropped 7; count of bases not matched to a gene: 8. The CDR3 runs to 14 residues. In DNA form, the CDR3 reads TGTGCCATCCGTAGCGGGGGGGCCGTCGGGGAGCTGTTTTTT. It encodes CAIRSGGAVGELFF.

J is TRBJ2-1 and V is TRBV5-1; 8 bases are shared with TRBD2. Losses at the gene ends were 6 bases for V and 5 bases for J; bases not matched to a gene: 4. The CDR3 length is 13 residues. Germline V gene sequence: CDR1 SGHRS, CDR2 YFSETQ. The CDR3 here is CASTAGGDNEQFF. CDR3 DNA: TGCGCCAGCACTGCGGGGGGTGACAATGAGCAGTTCTTC.

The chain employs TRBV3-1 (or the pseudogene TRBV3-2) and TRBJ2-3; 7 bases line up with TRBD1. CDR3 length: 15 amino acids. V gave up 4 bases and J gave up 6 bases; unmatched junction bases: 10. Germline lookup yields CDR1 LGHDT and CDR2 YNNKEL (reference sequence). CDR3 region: CASSPPLTGMDTQYF. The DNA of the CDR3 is TGTGCCAGCAGCCCCCCCCTGACAGGGATGGATACGCAGTATTTT.

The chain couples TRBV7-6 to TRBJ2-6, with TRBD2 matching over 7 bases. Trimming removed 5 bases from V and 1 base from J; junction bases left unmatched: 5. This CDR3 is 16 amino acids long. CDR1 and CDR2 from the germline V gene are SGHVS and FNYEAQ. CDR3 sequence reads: CASSPAGGSGANVLTF. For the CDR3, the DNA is TGTGCCAGCAGCCCTGCCGGGGGGTCTGGGGCCAACGTCCTGACTTTC.

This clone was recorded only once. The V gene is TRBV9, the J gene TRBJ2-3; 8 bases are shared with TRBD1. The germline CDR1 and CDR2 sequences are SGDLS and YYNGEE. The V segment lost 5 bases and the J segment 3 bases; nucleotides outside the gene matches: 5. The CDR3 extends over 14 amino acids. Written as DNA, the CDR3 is TGTGCCAGCAGGGCAGGGGGCATGACAGATACGCAGTATTTT. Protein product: CASRAGGMTDTQYF. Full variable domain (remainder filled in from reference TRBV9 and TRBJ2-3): DSGVTQTPKHLITATGQRVTLRCSPRSGDLSVYWYQQSLDQGLQFLIQYYNGEERAKGNILERFSAQQFPDLHSELNLSSLELGDSALYFCASRAGGMTDTQYFGPGTRLTVL.

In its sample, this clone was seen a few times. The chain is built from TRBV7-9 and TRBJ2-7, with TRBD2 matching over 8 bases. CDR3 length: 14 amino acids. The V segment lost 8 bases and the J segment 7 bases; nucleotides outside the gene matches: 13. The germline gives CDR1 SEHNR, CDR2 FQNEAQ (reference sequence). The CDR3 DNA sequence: TGTGCCAGCTCCTTGCCGGGGGGGATGAGAGAGCAGTACTTC. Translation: CASSLPGGMREQYF.

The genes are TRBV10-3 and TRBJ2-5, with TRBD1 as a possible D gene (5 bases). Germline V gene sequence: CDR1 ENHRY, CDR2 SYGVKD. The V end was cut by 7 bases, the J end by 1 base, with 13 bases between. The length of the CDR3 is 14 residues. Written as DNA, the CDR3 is TGTGCCATCAAACCCGACAGAATCCAAGAGACCCAGTACTTC. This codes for CAIKPDRIQETQYF.

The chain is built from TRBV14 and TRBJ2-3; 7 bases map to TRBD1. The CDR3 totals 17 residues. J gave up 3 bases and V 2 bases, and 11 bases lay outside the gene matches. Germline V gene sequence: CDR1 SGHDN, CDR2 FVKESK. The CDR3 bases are TGTGCCAGCAGCCAAAGGGGAACAAGACAGGGTACAGATACGCAGTATTTT. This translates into CASSQRGTRQGTDTQYF.